A single T cell receptor beta chain is shown here with its context. Additional DNA sequences in this sample encode the identical CDR3. These data are taken from a study of blood T cell repertoires in COVID-19. Study details: COVID-19 samples, acute and convalescent, were from the United States, Italy and Spain. Sample material is recorded as cDNA or gDNA derived from T cells, B-cell-depleted T cells, or PBMCs.

How the authors handled the data: Amplification with reference gene primers provided the estimates of nucleated cell counts. Assay: immunoSEQ multiplex PCR; the TCRdb copy retains only in-frame clones and omits some. The V and J calls and the clone size are those of that table, but D and trimming were determined from the DNA. Among 140,000 to 150,000 clones listed, 84% were seen once. The CDR3 has 13 amino acids. Trimming took 2 bases from V and 2 from J, leaving 8 bases between them. Germline V lookup: CDR1 SGHRS, CDR2 YFSETQ. V is TRBV5-1 and J is TRBJ2-7; D is possibly TRBD2 (6 bases). The origin of this receptor is a woman aged 50 to 65 who had been exposed to COVID-19. The sample taken for sequencing was PBMCs or T cells enriched from blood (not recorded which). CDR3 in amino acids: CASSFGGTYEQYF. The CDR3 nucleotides are TGCGCCAGCAGCTTTGGCGGGACCTACGAGCAGTACTTC.